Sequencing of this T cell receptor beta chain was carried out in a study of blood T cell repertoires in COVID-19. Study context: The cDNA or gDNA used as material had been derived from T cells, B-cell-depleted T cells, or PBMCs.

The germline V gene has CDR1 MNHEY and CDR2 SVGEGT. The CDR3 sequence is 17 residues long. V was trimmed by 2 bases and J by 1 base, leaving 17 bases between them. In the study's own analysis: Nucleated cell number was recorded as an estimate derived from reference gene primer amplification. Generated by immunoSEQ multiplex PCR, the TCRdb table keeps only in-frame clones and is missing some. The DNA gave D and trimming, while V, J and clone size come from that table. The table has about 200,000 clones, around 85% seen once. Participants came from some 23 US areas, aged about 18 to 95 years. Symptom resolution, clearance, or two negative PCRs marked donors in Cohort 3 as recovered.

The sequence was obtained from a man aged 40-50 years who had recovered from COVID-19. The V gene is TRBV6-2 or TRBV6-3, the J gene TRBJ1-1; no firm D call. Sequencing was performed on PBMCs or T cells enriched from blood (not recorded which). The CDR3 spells CASSYRTASSPNTEAFF. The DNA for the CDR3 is TGTGCCAGCAGTTACAGAACAGCTTCTTCACCGAACACTGAAGCTTTCTTT.